The rows below give T cell receptor beta chains drawn from one sample of a study of cytomegalovirus exposure and HLA in healthy donors. Measured with immunoSEQ multiplex PCR; TCRdb has only the in-frame clones, and not every one. This table holds more than 85,000 clones, approximately 87% found once. Sequenced input: PBMCs. These receptors originate from a woman aged 25 to 39 in good health and CMV-seropositive. Both conserved end residues are part of each CDR3. D genes are given only for firm matches. Clone size, where shown, is once, few, many, or a class for clones that have expanded.

>NA|TRBV5-1|TRBJ2-3|NA|15
CASSLEFGDKDTQYF
TGCGCCAGCAGCTTGGAATTTGGGGACAAAGATACGCAGTATTTT
>TRBD1|TRBV7-2|TRBJ1-2|NA|15
CASRGTGGANYGYTF
TGTGCCAGCAGAGGGACAGGGGGCGCTAACTATGGCTACACCTTC
>NA|TRBV5-1|TRBJ1-1|NA|14
CASSPWGGNTEAFF
TGCGCCAGCAGCCCCTGGGGGGGGAACACTGAAGCTTTCTTT
>TRBD2|TRBV4-1|TRBJ2-2|NA|18
CASSPLGLAGVNTGELFF
TGCGCCAGCAGCCCCCTGGGACTAGCGGGGGTGAACACCGGGGAGCTGTTTTTT
>TRBD2|TRBV2|TRBJ2-5|once|13
CASSPSGPFGQYF
TGTGCCAGCAGTCCTAGCGGTCCCTTCGGCCAGTACTTC
>TRBD1|TRBV5-1|TRBJ1-6|NA|20
CASSLVWLWKLTGVCSPLHF
TGCGCCAGCAGCTTGGTTTGGTTGTGGAAATTGACAGGGGTTTGTTCACCCCTCCACTTT
>TRBD1|TRBV11-1|TRBJ2-5|few|16
CASSLSGTGIGETQYF
TGTGCCAGCAGCCTCTCCGGGACAGGCATCGGGGAGACCCAGTACTTC
>TRBD1|TRBV30|TRBJ1-2|NA|13
CAWSEGQIGGYTF
TGTGCCTGGAGTGAGGGACAGATCGGTGGCTACACCTTC
>TRBD1|TRBV2|TRBJ2-6|NA|16
CASSRTGGSGANVLTF
TGTGCCAGCAGCCGGACAGGTGGATCTGGGGCCAACGTCCTGACTTTC
>TRBD2|TRBV30|TRBJ2-7|NA|14
CAWSPGGGAHEQYF
TGTGCCTGGAGTCCAGGCGGGGGGGCCCACGAGCAGTACTTC
>NA|TRBV7-4|TRBJ1-5|NA|16
CASSLGDKFSNQPQHF
TGTGCCAGCAGCTTAGGGGACAAGTTCAGCAATCAGCCCCAGCATTTT
>NA|TRBV4-2|TRBJ2-7|NA|15
CASSPLGGSSYEQYF
TGTGCCAGCAGCCCCCTCGGGGGAAGCTCCTACGAGCAGTACTTC
>TRBD2|TRBV6-1|TRBJ2-3|few|16
CASSEGGGGSGDTQYF
TGTGCCAGCAGTGAAGGGGGAGGCGGGAGCGGGGATACGCAGTATTTT
>TRBD2|TRBV5-4|TRBJ2-3|NA|15
CASNPGGGSTDTQYF
TGTGCCAGCAACCCTGGGGGGGGTAGCACAGATACGCAGTATTTT
>TRBD1|TRBV4-1|TRBJ1-5|NA|15
CASSQGTGGWQPQHF
TGCGCCAGCAGCCAAGGGACAGGGGGTTGGCAGCCCCAGCATTTT
>TRBD2|TRBV5-6|TRBJ2-3|NA|15
CASSLGGRGSDTQYF
TGTGCCAGCAGCTTGGGCGGGAGAGGATCAGATACGCAGTATTTT
>NA|TRBV30|TRBJ1-3|NA|12
CAWSPTGNTIYF
TGTGCCTGGAGTCCGACAGGAAACACCATATATTTT
>TRBD1|TRBV6-6|TRBJ2-2|NA|15
CASRSGTGITGELFF
TGTGCCAGCAGATCCGGGACAGGGATCACCGGGGAGCTGTTTTTT
>NA|TRBV15|TRBJ1-2|NA|13
CATSRGPRDGYTF
TGTGCCACCAGCAGAGGCCCCAGGGATGGCTACACCTTC
>TRBD1|TRBV11-2|TRBJ2-3|NA|16
CASSRPTGLNTDTQYF
TGTGCCAGCAGCCGCCCGACAGGGCTGAACACAGATACGCAGTATTTT
>TRBD2|TRBV4-2|TRBJ2-3|NA|16
CASSQATSGDRDTQYF
TGTGCCAGCAGCCAAGCAACTAGCGGTGATAGAGATACGCAGTATTTT
>NA|TRBV5-4|TRBJ2-3|NA|13
CASSSRDTDTQYF
TGTGCCAGCAGCTCCAGGGACACAGATACGCAGTATTTT
>NA|TRBV7-8|TRBJ2-3|NA|14
CASSPQLRTDTQYF
TGTGCCAGCAGCCCGCAACTCCGCACAGATACGCAGTATTTT
>TRBD2|TRBV5-4|TRBJ2-2|NA|15
CASSLEPGGTGELFF
TGTGCCAGCAGCTTGGAACCGGGAGGGACCGGGGAGCTGTTTTTT
>NA|TRBV18|TRBJ2-5|NA|16
CASSPPSVQRQETQYF
TGTGCCAGCTCACCACCTAGTGTCCAGAGGCAAGAGACCCAGTACTTC
>NA|TRBV5-5|TRBJ2-2|few|14
CASSSGTNTGELFF
TGTGCCAGCAGCTCCGGGACAAACACCGGGGAGCTGTTTTTT
>NA|TRBV6-1|TRBJ1-1|NA|12
CASSELITGAFF
TGTGCCAGCAGTGAACTCATCACGGGAGCTTTCTTT
>TRBD1|TRBV7-9|TRBJ2-3|NA|15
CASVPDRTGRDTQYF
TGTGCCAGCGTCCCGGACAGGACTGGAAGGGATACGCAGTATTTT
>NA|TRBV13|TRBJ2-3|NA|17
CASSTRGSEEFTDTQYF
TGTGCCAGCAGCACGAGAGGTAGCGAAGAGTTCACAGATACGCAGTATTTT
>NA|TRBV6-6|TRBJ1-5|NA|12
CASREYNQPQHF
TGTGCCAGCAGGGAGTACAATCAGCCCCAGCATTTT
>NA|TRBV4-2|TRBJ2-7|NA|13
CASSYTGTAEQYF
TGTGCCAGCAGCTATACTGGGACTGCCGAGCAGTACTTC
>NA|TRBV2|TRBJ1-5|once|17
CASSLRGGSDPNQPQHF
TGTGCCAGCAGTCTTAGAGGAGGGTCAGACCCAAATCAGCCCCAGCATTTT
>NA|TRBV4-3|TRBJ1-6|NA|14
CASSQDQGPSPLHF
TGCGCCAGCAGCCAAGATCAGGGTCCTTCACCCCTCCACTTT
>NA|TRBV12-5|TRBJ2-7|NA|14
CASDSFGVLYEQYF
TGTGCTAGTGACTCCTTCGGGGTTTTGTACGAGCAGTACTTC
>NA|TRBV7-2|TRBJ2-7|NA|16
CASSFPSVAEDYEQYF
TGTGCCAGCAGCTTCCCAAGTGTAGCGGAAGATTACGAGCAGTACTTC
>NA|TRBV4-1|TRBJ1-2|NA|18
CASSPWAQGKRRTYGYTF
TGCGCCAGCAGCCCCTGGGCGCAGGGGAAACGGAGGACCTATGGCTACACCTTC
>NA|TRBV28|TRBJ1-1|NA|11
CASTKQDRAFF
TGTGCCAGCACCAAACAGGATCGAGCTTTCTTT
>NA|TRBV6-1|TRBJ1-1|once|15
CASSEAPGGFTEAFF
TGTGCCAGCAGTGAAGCTCCGGGGGGGTTTACTGAAGCTTTCTTT
>TRBD2|TRBV30|TRBJ2-3|NA|13
CATLAGARDTQYF
TGTGCCACCTTAGCGGGAGCTAGAGATACGCAGTATTTT
>TRBD1|TRBV2|TRBJ2-1|few|15
CASRAGTGALNEQFF
TGTGCCAGCAGGGCCGGGACAGGGGCTCTGAATGAGCAGTTCTTC
>NA|TRBV5-6|TRBJ1-3|once|14
CASSLISSGNTIYF
TGTGCCAGCAGCTTAATCTCCTCTGGAAACACCATATATTTT
>TRBD1|TRBV9|TRBJ2-2|once|17
CASSVASGGLNTGELFF
TGTGCCAGCAGCGTAGCCTCAGGGGGCCTGAACACCGGGGAGCTGTTTTTT
>TRBD2|TRBV19|TRBJ2-1|few|15
CASSISAGGPNEQFF
TGTGCCAGTAGTATCTCTGCGGGGGGGCCGAATGAGCAGTTCTTC
>TRBD1|TRBV6-6|TRBJ2-3|NA|11
CASSRQGTQYF
TGTGCCAGCAGTAGACAGGGAACGCAGTATTTT
>NA|TRBV7-2|TRBJ1-3|NA|15
CASSLNWATSNTIYF
TGTGCCAGCAGCTTGAATTGGGCGACGAGTAACACCATATATTTT
>NA|TRBV7-2|TRBJ2-1|once|13
CASSLRGGNEQFF
TGTGCCAGCAGCTTAAGGGGTGGCAATGAGCAGTTCTTC
>NA|TRBV7-2|TRBJ2-1|NA|16
CASSLVFRDSYNEQFF
TGTGCCAGCAGCTTAGTTTTTAGAGACTCCTACAATGAGCAGTTCTTC
>TRBD2|TRBV30|TRBJ2-3|NA|15
CAWIGLAGPTDTQYF
TGTGCCTGGATTGGGCTAGCGGGGCCCACAGATACGCAGTATTTT
>NA|TRBV7-3|TRBJ2-5|NA|13
CASSPTGAETQYF
TGTGCCAGCAGCCCAACCGGTGCGGAGACCCAGTACTTC
>TRBD2|TRBV4-3|TRBJ2-3|NA|15
CASSEGLASTDTQYF
TGCGCCAGCAGCGAGGGACTAGCGAGCACAGATACGCAGTATTTT
>TRBD2|TRBV7-2|TRBJ2-7|once|16
CASSSQGLAGAYEQYF
TGTGCCAGCAGCTCCCAGGGACTAGCGGGGGCCTACGAGCAGTACTTC
>TRBD2|TRBV19|TRBJ2-1|NA|15
CASSIGLADYNEQFF
TGTGCCAGTAGTATAGGGCTAGCGGATTACAATGAGCAGTTCTTC
>TRBD1|TRBV28|TRBJ1-1|NA|13
CASSRRGRGEAFF
TGTGCCAGCAGCCGGAGGGGGCGAGGCGAAGCTTTCTTT
>NA|TRBV5-1|TRBJ2-7|NA|15
CASSLSGGATYEQYF
TGCGCCAGCAGCTTGTCGGGGGGCGCCACCTACGAGCAGTACTTC